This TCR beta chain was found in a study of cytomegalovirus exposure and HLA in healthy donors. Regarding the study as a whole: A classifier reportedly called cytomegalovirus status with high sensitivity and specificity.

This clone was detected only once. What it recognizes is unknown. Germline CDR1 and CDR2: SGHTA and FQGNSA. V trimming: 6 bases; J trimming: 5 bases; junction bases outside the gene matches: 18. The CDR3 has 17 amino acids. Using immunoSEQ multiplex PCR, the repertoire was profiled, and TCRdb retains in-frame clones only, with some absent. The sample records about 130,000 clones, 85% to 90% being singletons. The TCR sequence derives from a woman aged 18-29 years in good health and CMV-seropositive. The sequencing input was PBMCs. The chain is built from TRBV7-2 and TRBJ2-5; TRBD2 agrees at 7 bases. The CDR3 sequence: CASSWDEGGGSFETQYF. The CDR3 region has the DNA TGTGCCAGCAGTTGGGATGAGGGCGGGGGTTCGTTTGAGACCCAGTACTTC.